This TCR beta chain was sequenced for a study of CD8 T cells in ankylosing spondylitis. About this clonotype itself: Antigen unknown.

J gave up 5 bases and V 4 bases, and 3 bases lay outside the gene matches. CDR1 and CDR2 from the germline V gene are SGHDT and YYEEEE. The CDR3 spans 13 residues. TCRdb used MiXCR to reprocess the 5' RACE reads, holding one entry per CDR3 protein. The table lists around 390,000 distinct CDR3 sequences, 20% to 25% of them singletons. Study-wide points: Reported data indicate significant enrichment of disease-linked clones within matched ankylosing spondylitis synovial fluid. Disease-linked clones bore a CD8+ phenotype and were relatively rare in peripheral blood. A motif of under 10 highly homologous TCR beta variants was seen as apparently characteristic of ankylosing spondylitis blood. Past research had described some motif variants in reactive arthritis synovial fluid and blood.

The genes are TRBV5-6 and TRBJ2-3, with 8 bases aligning to TRBD1. The clonotype comes from a male donor with ankylosing spondylitis. Source material: blood, either unsorted or a sorted T cell fraction (not recorded which). CDR3 amino acids: CASSITGGDTQYF. The CDR3 DNA follows: TGTGCCAGCAGCATCACAGGGGGAGATACGCAGTATTTT.